A selection of T cell receptor beta chains follows, all from one sample in a study of cytomegalovirus exposure and HLA in healthy donors. This table comes from immunoSEQ multiplex PCR, and its TCRdb copy is limited to in-frame clones, with some not included. This sample has about 150,000 clones, with approximately 88% found just once. The sequenced material came from PBMCs. These receptors were collected from a boy aged 2 to 10 in good health and CMV-seronegative. The CDR3 runs from the conserved cysteine through the conserved F or W. Fields, in order: CDR3 protein, V gene.

CDR3: CASSVSSAFSYNEQFF
V: TRBV2

CDR3: CASSFDGTSGTYEQYF
V: TRBV7-8

CDR3: CASSPGPSYRYEQYF
V: TRBV7-8

CDR3: CASSSPGLAGSNEQFF
V: TRBV6-5

CDR3: CASSLRGGNTEAFF
V: TRBV5-6

CDR3: CASSQAGGGGEAFF
V: TRBV4-3

CDR3: CTSSHSTRFSSYNEQFF
V: TRBV1

CDR3: CASIRRGWNTEAFF
V: TRBV6-1

CDR3: CASSEWGTGNQPQHF
V: TRBV2

CDR3: CASSVEAGTYTGELFF
V: TRBV9

CDR3: CASSEQGGSTGELFF
V: TRBV6-1

CDR3: CASSPPYSGAGVSETQYF
V: TRBV18

CDR3: CASSDDRPGTEAFF
V: TRBV6-6

CDR3: CASSQFLPSYTDTQYF
V: TRBV4-1

CDR3: CASSRRREGTYNEQFF
V: TRBV4-2

CDR3: CSVERRDRGGAFF
V: TRBV29-1

CDR3: CASSSRLNTGELFF
V: TRBV27

CDR3: CASEDRGLSGANVLTF
V: TRBV6-6

CDR3: CASSYSLSWETQYF
V: TRBV6-5

CDR3: CASRTGLNTEAFF
V: TRBV6-5

CDR3: CASSRTSGRAAGDTQYF
V: TRBV7-9

CDR3: CASRRGGYNEQFF
V: TRBV5-4

CDR3: CASSLEVRGLAAYEQYF
V: TRBV7-9

CDR3: CASSRFNWGHYEQYF
V: TRBV27

CDR3: CASSGSPGANVLTF
V: TRBV19

CDR3: CASSSYSTGRSGYTF
V: TRBV27

CDR3: CSVEGAGGGGNTEAFF
V: TRBV29-1

CDR3: CASSQQRAGSYNEQFF
V: TRBV4-2

CDR3: CASSDRRGNTEAFF
V: TRBV6-1

CDR3: CASSPRTGVGDTIYF
V: TRBV7-6

CDR3: CASSRTPNYGYTF
V: TRBV19

CDR3: CASSVGTGREAFF
V: TRBV19

CDR3: CASIGTSWGQETQYF
V: TRBV5-1

CDR3: CASSPIASGGIYNEQFF
V: TRBV25-1

CDR3: CASSYFIGGEAFF
V: TRBV6-5

CDR3: CSSSFLSGASRTDTQYF
V: TRBV7-9

CDR3: CASGSLAGGKDEQFF
V: TRBV27

CDR3: CASSPPAGFANTIYF
V: TRBV18

CDR3: CASSLISGQDYGYTF
V: TRBV5-1

CDR3: CASSDPGFGNTIYF
V: TRBV19

CDR3: CASSSADRAGVTEAFF
V: TRBV13

CDR3: CASSEGRRGRTDTQYF
V: TRBV2

CDR3: CASTSWRLAGGPGGETQYF
V: TRBV10-1

CDR3: CASSFQRGAGQYF
V: TRBV5-6

CDR3: CASSLEGVRAFF
V: TRBV7-8

CDR3: CASSSVRTGPGELFF
V: TRBV13

CDR3: CARPGASGVTYNEQFF
V: TRBV9

CDR3: CASSQGGNIYEQYF
V: TRBV18

CDR3: CASSPRLAGGTYEQYF
V: TRBV4-1

CDR3: CASSEASGVVGSPLHF
V: TRBV2

CDR3: CASSGGTSGGARSTDTQYF
V: TRBV5-6

CDR3: CASSLGPQGLLGTEAFF
V: TRBV27